The rows below give T cell receptor beta chains drawn from one sample of a study of cytomegalovirus exposure and HLA in healthy donors. Profiling relied on immunoSEQ multiplex PCR, and the TCRdb table lists in-frame clones only, not all of them. The table shows 130,000 to 150,000 clones, with roughly three quarters occurring only once. Sample: PBMCs. The receptors stem from a female donor in good health and CMV-seronegative. Each CDR3 is given with its conserved first and last residue. A D gene is named only where the DNA matches it firmly. The size of a clone is reported for some rows only, either as once, few or many, or as a class for expanded clones.

d_gene,abundance,v_gene,j_gene,CDR3aa,CDR3nt
.,.,TRBV5-6,TRBJ2-5,CASSLGPSEVGTQYF,TGTGCCAGCAGCTTGGGTCCCTCCGAGGTCGGGACCCAGTACTTC
.,few,TRBV2,TRBJ1-1,CASKRDSGRNTEAFF,TGTGCCAGCAAACGGGACTCCGGAAGGAATACTGAAGCTTTCTTT
.,.,TRBV19,TRBJ1-1,CASSIATGGTEAFF,TGTGCCAGTAGTATTGCGACAGGCGGGACTGAAGCTTTCTTT
.,once,TRBV29-1,TRBJ2-5,CSVDHPSAKETQYF,TGCAGCGTTGATCATCCTAGCGCTAAAGAGACCCAGTACTTC
TRBD2,once,TRBV27,TRBJ2-7,CASSLLTSGRANEQYF,TGTGCCAGCAGTTTATTGACTAGCGGGAGGGCAAACGAGCAGTACTTC
.,.,TRBV5-1,TRBJ2-7,CASSSLGEMYEQYF,TGCGCCAGCAGCTCTCTGGGAGAGATGTACGAGCAGTACTTC
.,.,TRBV28,TRBJ1-2,CASSYADSFYGYTF,TGTGCCAGCAGCTATGCGGACAGTTTCTATGGCTACACCTTC
.,.,TRBV11-1,TRBJ2-3,CASRGGAGNTDTQYF,TGTGCCAGCAGAGGGGGGGCAGGCAACACAGATACGCAGTATTTT
TRBD2,.,TRBV19,TRBJ2-3,CASSERDVTFPNTDTQYF,TGTGCCAGCTCCGAGCGGGACGTTACCTTCCCAAACACAGATACGCAGTATTTT
.,few,TRBV5-1,TRBJ2-3,CASGGGGPSTDTQYF,TGCGCCAGCGGGGGGGGCGGACCTAGCACAGATACGCAGTATTTT
TRBD2,.,TRBV5-4,TRBJ2-5,CASSFERGRETQYF,TGTGCCAGCAGCTTCGAGCGGGGGCGAGAGACCCAGTACTTC
.,.,TRBV5-1,TRBJ1-3,CASSLAGAGNTIYF,TGCGCCAGCAGCTTGGCTGGGGCCGGAAACACCATATATTTT
TRBD1,few,TRBV5-6,TRBJ2-7,CASSAGTGNPYEQYF,TGTGCCAGCAGCGCCGGGACAGGCAATCCCTACGAGCAGTACTTC
.,.,TRBV7-2,TRBJ2-7,CASSLAREQYF,TGTGCCAGCAGCTTAGCCAGGGAGCAGTACTTC
.,.,TRBV5-4,TRBJ1-1,CASSWGDQGATEAFF,TGTGCCAGCAGCTGGGGGGACCAAGGGGCTACTGAAGCTTTCTTT
.,.,TRBV9,TRBJ1-3,CASSVVGAGNTIYF,TGTGCCAGCAGCGTAGTGGGGGCGGGAAACACCATATATTTT
.,few,TRBV4-1,TRBJ2-7,CASSQDSTSSYEQYF,TGCGCCAGCAGCCAAGATAGCACTAGCTCCTACGAGCAGTACTTC
.,.,TRBV6-5,TRBJ2-5,CASSKTLLETQYF,TGTGCCAGCAGTAAGACTCTGCTTGAGACCCAGTACTTC
TRBD1,.,TRBV6-6,TRBJ1-6,CASSYPTGANSPLHF,TGTGCCAGCAGTTATCCAACAGGGGCCAATTCACCCCTCCACTTT
.,.,TRBV28,TRBJ2-7,CATVGGVLSYEQYF,TGTGCCACGGTAGGAGGGGTCCTCTCCTACGAGCAGTACTTC
.,.,TRBV7-8,TRBJ1-1,CASTRGVNTEAFF,TGTGCCAGCACCAGGGGAGTGAACACTGAAGCTTTCTTT
.,.,TRBV5-1,TRBJ2-1,CASSLGYDSYNEQFF,TGCGCCAGCAGCTTGGGCTATGACTCCTACAATGAGCAGTTCTTC
TRBD1,.,TRBV7-6,TRBJ2-7,CASGRGTGPYEQYF,TGTGCCAGCGGACGGGGGACAGGGCCCTACGAGCAGTACTTC
.,.,TRBV6-1,TRBJ2-5,CASSRVWTAQETQYF,TGTGCCAGCAGTCGTGTGTGGACAGCGCAAGAGACCCAGTACTTC
TRBD2,.,TRBV6-1,TRBJ2-3,CASRVGLGYGDTQYF,TGTGCCAGCAGAGTTGGACTAGGCTACGGGGATACGCAGTATTTT
TRBD2,.,TRBV6-5,TRBJ2-7,CASSYSYGRVEQYF,TGTGCCAGCAGTTACTCCTATGGGAGGGTCGAGCAGTACTTC
.,few,TRBV10-2,TRBJ1-1,CASRQGMDTEAFF,TGCGCCAGCAGGCAGGGGATGGACACTGAAGCTTTCTTT
.,.,TRBV6-5,TRBJ1-1,CASSYAGGNTEAFF,TGTGCCAGCAGTTACGCCGGCGGGAACACTGAAGCTTTCTTT
TRBD1,.,TRBV29-1,TRBJ2-7,CSVGWTGGYEQYF,TGCAGCGTGGGTTGGACAGGGGGCTACGAGCAGTACTTC
.,.,TRBV6-1,TRBJ1-2,CASSFRDNVNYGYTF,TGTGCCAGCAGTTTCCGGGACAACGTCAACTATGGCTACACCTTC
TRBD1,.,TRBV27,TRBJ1-2,CASSYEGDRTNYGYTF,TGTGCCAGCAGTTACGAGGGGGACAGGACCAACTATGGCTACACCTTC
.,few,TRBV5-6,TRBJ1-1,CASSLQGNTEAFF,TGTGCCAGCAGCTTACAGGGGAACACTGAAGCTTTCTTT
.,.,TRBV7-6,TRBJ1-1,CASSLGQGLRTEAFF,TGTGCCAGCAGCTTAGGCCAGGGGTTAAGGACTGAAGCTTTCTTT
TRBD1,.,TRBV4-2,TRBJ1-1,CASSHSRTGRGTEAFF,TGTGCCAGCAGCCATTCTCGGACAGGGCGGGGGACTGAAGCTTTCTTT
TRBD2,once,TRBV5-6,TRBJ2-7,CASSRGGSNEQYF,TGTGCCAGCAGCCGGGGAGGGTCCAACGAGCAGTACTTC
.,.,TRBV13,TRBJ2-7,CASSLTSEQYF,TGTGCCAGCAGCTTAACCAGCGAGCAGTACTTC
.,.,TRBV2,TRBJ2-7,CASRRETSSYEQYF,TGTGCCAGCAGGCGAGAGACTTCATCCTACGAGCAGTACTTC
.,few,TRBV7-2,TRBJ1-3,CASSPLFGNTIYF,TGTGCCAGCAGCCCGCTATTCGGAAACACCATATATTTT
TRBD1,.,TRBV11-2,TRBJ2-5,CASSFGQAQGKETQYF,TGTGCCAGCAGCTTCGGACAGGCGCAAGGGAAAGAGACCCAGTACTTC
TRBD2,once,TRBV5-1,TRBJ2-1,CASSLAGTSGSHEQFF,TGCGCCAGCAGCTTGGCCGGGACTAGCGGGAGCCATGAGCAGTTCTTC
TRBD1,once,TRBV27,TRBJ2-2,CASSTGTGEVGELFF,TGTGCCAGCAGCACAGGGACAGGAGAAGTCGGGGAGCTGTTTTTT
.,.,TRBV12-5,TRBJ2-3,CASGPGLPTTDTQYF,TGTGCTAGTGGCCCGGGACTCCCCACCACAGATACGCAGTATTTT
TRBD2,.,TRBV5-1,TRBJ2-7,CASSRGLVSTHEQYF,TGCGCCAGCAGCCGGGGACTAGTCTCTACCCACGAGCAGTACTTC
.,.,TRBV30,TRBJ2-7,CAWGTLKVGQYF,TGTGCCTGGGGGACTCTCAAAGTAGGGCAGTACTTC
.,.,TRBV12-5,TRBJ2-1,CASTGSSYNEQFF,TGTGCTTCTACAGGGTCGTCCTACAATGAGCAGTTCTTC
TRBD2,.,TRBV2,TRBJ2-7,CASSEASGGYEQYF,TGTGCCAGCAGTGAAGCTAGCGGGGGGTACGAGCAGTACTTC
.,few,TRBV7-2,TRBJ2-7,CASSLWGTLGNWDYEQYF,TGTGCCAGCAGCTTATGGGGCACGCTGGGGAACTGGGACTACGAGCAGTACTTC
TRBD1,.,TRBV6-5,TRBJ2-7,CASSQAGGYEQYF,TGTGCCAGCAGCCAGGCAGGGGGCTACGAGCAGTACTTC
.,.,TRBV6-1,TRBJ2-7,CASSVGPPEGSYEQYF,TGTGCCAGCAGTGTTGGCCCTCCCGAGGGTTCCTACGAGCAGTACTTC
TRBD1,.,TRBV11-2,TRBJ1-2,CASSTLRGRRGYGYTF,TGTGCCAGCAGCACCCTCAGGGGGCGCAGAGGCTATGGCTACACCTTC
.,.,TRBV30,TRBJ1-2,CAREGLSHYGYPF,TGTGCCAGGGAGGGACTCTCCCACTATGGCTACCCCTTC
.,.,TRBV30,TRBJ2-5,CAWSGTGSLEETQYF,TGTGCCTGGAGCGGTACAGGGAGCCTAGAAGAGACCCAGTACTTC
TRBD1,.,TRBV30,TRBJ2-7,CAWFTGGEQYF,TGTGCCTGGTTCACAGGGGGCGAGCAGTACTTC
TRBD2,.,TRBV6-4,TRBJ2-2,CASSPWALDGGAIGELFF,TGTGCCAGCAGTCCCTGGGCCCTCGACGGGGGGGCCATCGGGGAGCTGTTTTTT
TRBD2,.,TRBV5-1,TRBJ2-3,CASSSQPLGLAADTQYF,TGCGCCAGCAGCTCACAACCCCTAGGACTAGCTGCAGATACGCAGTATTTT
TRBD2,.,TRBV30,TRBJ2-1,CAWGLAVYNEQFF,TGTGCCTGGGGACTAGCGGTCTACAATGAGCAGTTCTTC
.,.,TRBV19,TRBJ1-3,CASSIFERSSGNTIYF,TGTGCCAGTAGTATTTTTGAGAGAAGCTCTGGAAACACCATATATTTT
.,.,TRBV6-6,TRBJ1-1,CASRNSEAFF,TGTGCCAGCAGGAACAGTGAAGCTTTCTTT
.,once,TRBV27,TRBJ2-7,CASSLGVHRAYEQYF,TGTGCCAGCAGTCTCGGGGTCCATAGGGCCTACGAGCAGTACTTC